This T cell receptor beta chain was obtained from a study of cytomegalovirus exposure and HLA in healthy donors. Study at large: The same platform was used for the 100 to 150 validation repertoires and the roughly 680 first-cohort repertoires, a later analysis reported. Study-wide results and caveats: As confirmed in vitro, three CMV-associated chains were specific for CMV antigens. The study designated roughly 160 TCR beta chains cytomegalovirus-associated. According to a later analysis, TCR clusters from the first cohort tended to co-occur in the 110 or so validation repertoires.

The assay was immunoSEQ multiplex PCR, and TCRdb's table has in-frame clones only and misses some. The table lists 200,000 to 250,000 clones, just over 90% of them singletons. CDR3 length: 12 residues. With V trimmed by 5 bases and J by 5 bases, 2 bases remained unmatched. The germline CDR1 and CDR2 sequences are GTSNPN and SVGIG (reference sequence). With regard to this clone: Its specificity is unknown.

Sequenced sample: PBMCs. This TCR was recovered from a woman younger than 35 in good health and CMV-seronegative. The V call is TRBV30, the J call TRBJ2-3; 9 bases match TRBD1. The CDR3 region is CAWADRGDTQYF. The CDR3 DNA sequence: TGTGCCTGGGCGGACAGGGGAGATACGCAGTATTTT.